The sequence of this T cell receptor beta chain was determined in a study of cytomegalovirus exposure and HLA in healthy donors. The donors, nominally healthy at sampling, likely had unrecorded immune exposures. Germline CDR1 reads SGHTA; CDR2 reads FQGTGA. The CDR3 has 15 amino acids. Unmatched junction bases numbered 11, after V lost 5 bases and J lost 8 bases. The PCR had 60 Vbeta and 13 Jbeta primers. TCRdb keeps only in-frame clones here, not all; method: immunoSEQ multiplex PCR. The sample shows 150,000 or so clones, 82% of them seen only once. Sequenced material: PBMCs. The TCR originated in a male donor in good health and CMV-seronegative. V usage is TRBV7-3 and J usage is TRBJ2-3; 9 bases align to TRBD2. For the CDR3, the DNA is TGTGCCAGCAGCCCAGTGGTGACTAGCGGAAGTACGCAGTATTTT. Protein sequence: CASSPVVTSGSTQYF.